This section outlines one T cell receptor beta chain sequence together with its context. This clonotype was found many times. Which antigen it targets is not known. No qualities accompany the bases; no much larger clone lies one base away. Hyperthyroidism patients were newly diagnosed, with disease duration under 2 months, and aged 18 to 65 years. Exclusion was applied to patients with uncontrolled infections, other autoimmune diseases, pregnancy or lactation. Diagnoses relied on clinical symptoms, serum thyroxine and TRAb, thyroid ultrasound and orbital computed tomography. Blood from progressor patients was collected at the time of first diagnosis with hyperthyroidism, before any ophthalmopathy symptoms had appeared. PBMCs were isolated from about 9 ml of fresh peripheral blood by Ficoll-Paque density gradient centrifugation. Progressor patients were defined as those initially diagnosed with Graves' hyperthyroidism in whom ophthalmopathy developed during follow-up. Total RNA was extracted with Trizol reagent, and quality was checked on an Agilent 2100 Bioanalyzer.

The TCR beta CDR3 regions were amplified from the RNA transcripts. The TCR CDR3 was subjected to a first round of RT-PCR using the HTBI primer set and the Qiagen OneStep RT-PCR kit. Libraries were constructed in a second round of multiplex PCR, after which size selection and purification were carried out. Paired-end sequencing of the libraries was performed with 100 bp reads on an Illumina HiSeq2000. The original pipeline was this. Raw data were processed with SOAPnuke, discarding reads with adapters, uncalled bases, mean Phred below 15, or no exact constant-primer or identifier match. COPE v1.2.5 was used to merge high-quality paired reads, and clonotypes were defined as unique nucleotide sequences. MiTCR v1.1 was used to align the clonotypes against IMGT TRBV, TRBD and TRBJ reference segments. Only V-J combinations with frequency above 0.0001, covering roughly 99% of repertoires, were analysed. The TCS score was defined as the ratio of F50 (clonal expansion) to E x V (chaos), calculated using BLOSUM62-based TCRdist between CDR3 peptides within each V-J. Welch's t-statistics and random forest reduced roughly 500 V-J features to roughly 13, which were used in a naive Bayes classifier (R e1071). TCRdb cleaned the public reads at Q25 with fastp, built clones with MiXCR and kept in-frame beta chains. Identical CDR3 proteins give one entry, which carries the most common genes and DNA. These V and J calls rely on TCRdb rather than the paper's analysis. This sample holds fewer than 400,000 distinct CDR3 sequences; 15% to 17% were observed only once. The ten most abundant clones make up approximately 30% of the sample.

The record originates from a study of T cells in Graves' hyperthyroidism and ophthalmopathy (dated by TCRdb to the late 2010s). Broadly, across the study: Peripheral blood samples were taken at initial diagnosis, before any treatment was given. The 80 to 100 discovery patients were randomly divided into training and test sets at a 7:3 ratio. Following sampling, methimazole starting at 30 mg daily was given to hyperthyroidism patients, and high-dose intravenous methylprednisolone was given to ophthalmopathy patients. The study also compared thyroid tissue and blood T-cell repertoires from five or six Graves' hyperthyroidism patients. According to the paper, TCR Vbeta CDR3 sequencing was carried out on 135 peripheral blood samples, which came from more than 40 ophthalmopathy, approximately 78 hyperthyroidism and approximately 17 progressor patients. To identify TCR V-J signatures that set the groups apart, the researchers used a discovery cohort of 100 patients, made up of under 45 with Graves' ophthalmopathy and about 60 with stable Graves' hyperthyroidism. An independent validation cohort of under 20 hyperthyroidism patients and roughly 16 patients who later progressed to ophthalmopathy tested prospective prediction of ophthalmopathy. Overall results and qualifications from the work: Ophthalmopathy was separated from stable hyperthyroidism by a 13 V-J signature model, with roughly 88% sensitivity and 81% to 82% specificity obtained in cross-validation and 80%/75% obtained in testing. No statistical method was used to fix the sample size in advance, and group allocation was not hidden from the investigators. In validation, the model predicted progression to ophthalmopathy a median of roughly 6.1 months before onset, with about 71% sensitivity and 72.22% specificity. Most expanded thyroid clonotypes (frequency above 0.001) were also detected in blood, a finding suggesting that blood repertoires may reflect thyroid immune responses.

The germline V gene yields SGHRS for CDR1 and YFSETQ for CDR2. The junction shows trimming of 4 bases on V and 0 bases on J, plus 7 bases between the germline ends. Inclusive of the bounding cysteine and phenylalanine, the CDR3 is 13 residues long. The entry retains the CDR3 DNA only, 39 bases that are in frame from base 1. This clonotype originated in a woman aged 18-29 years with Graves' hyperthyroidism that later progressed to Graves' ophthalmopathy. The sequenced material came from blood. The rearranged chain carries TRBV5-1 and TRBJ1-1; a tentative D call is TRBD1 (5 bases match). The DNA is as follows: TGCGCCAGCAGCGGGGGACTGAACACTGAAGCTTTCTTT. This codes for CASSGGLNTEAFF.